A single sample gave rise to the 24 T cell receptor beta chains below, sequenced in a study of metastatic and nonmetastatic thyroid tumors. TCRdb reanalyzed the PCR reads via MiXCR. The sample yields fewer than 20,000 clones, around 25% seen once. No treatment had been given to any patient before thyroid surgery. Input material: tumor tissue. The receptors come from a female donor with papillary thyroid cancer or a benign thyroid nodule (not recorded which). Some clones in this sample may be carry-over from other donors' samples.

This clone was seen a handful of times. The chain has TRBV6-1 and TRBJ2-7, with TRBD1 matching over 12 bases. This CDR3 contains 15 residues. The V segment lost 6 bases and the J segment 4 bases; nucleotides outside the gene matches: 7. The germline V gene encodes CDR1 MNHNS and CDR2 SASEGT. Here the CDR3 reads CASSPGTGGPYEQYF. CDR3 nucleotide sequence: TGTGCCAGCAGCCCAGGGACAGGGGGCCCGTACGAGCAGTACTTC.

This clone is classed as medium-sized (0.01 to 0.1%). CDR3 bases: TGTGCCAGCAGTGAAAATAATAATTCACCCCTCCACTTT. It is translated as CASSENNNSPLHF. The J gene is TRBJ1-6, the V gene TRBV6-4; D unresolved. The CDR3 runs to 13 residues. V was clipped by 3 bases and J by 5 bases, with 5 bases between them. Germline lookup yields CDR1 MRHNA and CDR2 SNTAGT.

This clone was recorded many times. The CDR3 is CSAPQPRGLYNEQFF. The CDR3 DNA reads as TGCAGTGCTCCACAGCCTCGCGGACTGTACAATGAGCAGTTCTTC. J is TRBJ2-1 and V is TRBV20-1; a weak D match, TRBD2 (5 bases). Trimming removed 5 bases at V and 4 bases at J, with 18 bases between. CDR3 size: 15 residues. CDR1 and CDR2 from the germline V gene are DFQATT and SNEGSKA (reference sequence).

This clone has a count of ten or more. The J gene is TRBJ1-1, the V gene TRBV3-1; D is uncertain. Germline V CDR1 and CDR2: LGHDT, YNNKEL (reference sequence). This CDR3 is built from 13 residues. V lost 4 bases, J lost 1 base, and 7 bases lay in between. CDR3 in amino acids: CASSLWGNTEAFF. The CDR3 bases are TGTGCCAGCAGCCTTTGGGGGAACACTGAAGCTTTCTTT.

This clone has just a few counts. V usage is TRBV10-3 and J usage is TRBJ1-2, with 7 bases that match TRBD1. The CDR3 length is 14 residues. Germline loops: CDR1 ENHRY, CDR2 SYGVKD. V shed 4 bases, J shed 10 bases, and the junction held 12 bases outside the gene matches. Here the CDR3 reads CAISGQGATLAYTF. CDR3 nucleotides: TGTGCCATCAGTGGACAGGGTGCAACTTTGGCCTACACCTTC.

The rearrangement joins TRBV6-1 to TRBJ2-7; 8 bases align to TRBD2. The CDR3 consists of 16 residues. V was clipped by 5 bases and J by 0 bases; unmatched bases: 9. Germline CDR1 MNHNS, CDR2 SASEGT. In nucleotides, the CDR3 is TGTGCCAGCAGTCCGGGGGGACTAGGGAACTCCTACGAGCAGTACTTC. It codes for CASSPGGLGNSYEQYF.

This clone was counted a few times. The rearrangement links TRBV19 to TRBJ2-2, with 10 bases aligning to TRBD1. The V and J ends lost 5 bases and 7 bases, in that order; junction bases with no gene match: 10. CDR1 LNHDA and CDR2 SQIVND come from the germline V gene (reference sequence). This CDR3 comprises 16 residues. CDR3 loop: CASSPYRDRGDGELFF. The CDR3, as DNA: TGTGCCAGTAGTCCTTACCGGGACAGGGGTGACGGGGAGCTGTTTTTT.

This clone is classed as medium-sized. This rearrangement joins TRBV30 to TRBJ2-7, with a possible D match to TRBD2 (6 bases). Germline CDR1 reads GTSNPN; CDR2 reads SVGIG (reference sequence). The V and J ends lost 4 bases and 2 bases respectively, with 9 bases between them. The CDR3 length is 12 residues. Written as DNA, the CDR3 is TGTGCCTGGAAACCGGGGGCCTACGAGCAGTACTTC. Translation gives CAWKPGAYEQYF.

This chain joins TRBV6-1 and TRBJ2-2; D is ambiguous. The length of the CDR3 is 12 residues. CDR1 is MNHNS and CDR2 is SASEGT in the germline V gene. V shed 6 bases and J shed 2 bases, with 4 bases lying between them. The DNA of the CDR3 is TGTGCCAGCAGCCCTAACACCGGGGAGCTGTTTTTT. As protein: CASSPNTGELFF.

This clone was recorded many times. This chain connects TRBV6-5 to TRBJ1-6; TRBD1 agrees at 9 bases. CDR1 and CDR2 from the germline V gene are MNHEY and SVGAGI. The CDR3 is 18 residues long. J was trimmed by 6 bases and V by 1 base; bases with no gene match: 10. In nucleotides, the CDR3 is TGTGCCAGCAGTTACTTCATCTCCGGGACAGGGAGTAATTCACCCCTCCACTTT. It encodes CASSYFISGTGSNSPLHF.

J is TRBJ2-7 and V is TRBV6-1; 9 bases agree with TRBD1. Germline assignment: CDR1 MNHNS and CDR2 SASEGT. With 7 bases clipped from V and 1 base from J, the junction kept 5 bases outside the gene matches. The CDR3 length is 14 residues. The CDR3 spells CASTSGTGSYEQYF. In nucleotides, the CDR3 is TGTGCCAGCACCTCCGGGACAGGGTCCTACGAGCAGTACTTC.

In this sample, this clone turned up many times. The chain joins TRBV7-8 to TRBJ2-3, with a weak D call TRBD1 (6 bases). Trimming left V 2 bases short and J 0 bases short, with 12 bases between. This CDR3 spans 16 amino acids. Per germline, CDR1 SGHVS and CDR2 FQNEAQ. Here the CDR3 DNA reads TGTGCCAGCAGCTTATGGGGGACAACTAGCACAGATACGCAGTATTTT. Amino acid sequence: CASSLWGTTSTDTQYF.

This clone is labeled as medium-sized. The rearrangement uses TRBV12-5 and TRBJ1-5, with D possibly being TRBD1 (5 bases). The germline CDR1 and CDR2 sequences are LGHNT and FRNRAP. Trimming cost V 1 base and J 4 bases, with 8 bases left between them. The CDR3 totals 14 residues. The CDR3 region is CASGLGGVNQPQHF. DNA for the CDR3: TGTGCTAGTGGTTTGGGGGGGGTAAATCAGCCCCAGCATTTT.

This clone was detected many times. The genes are TRBV10-3 and TRBJ2-1; 10 nucleotides line up with TRBD1. Germline CDR1 and CDR2: ENHRY and SYGVKD. The CDR3 is 14 residues long. V was clipped by 10 bases and J by 9 bases; unmatched bases: 12. The CDR3 DNA reads as TGTGCCAACAACCGTGGGACAGGGGTCCCTGAGCAGTTCTTC. Translating gives CANNRGTGVPEQFF.

This clone is medium-sized. The chain joins TRBV6-2 or TRBV6-3 to TRBJ2-2; D is possibly TRBD1 (5 bases). V gave up 0 bases and J gave up 3 bases, with 5 bases separating them. Germline loops: CDR1 MNHEY, CDR2 SVGEGT. CDR3 length equals 14 residues. This chain's CDR3 is CASSYSTDTGELFF. CDR3 DNA: TGTGCCAGCAGTTACTCGACAGACACCGGGGAGCTGTTTTTT.

This clone is deemed medium-sized. The chain employs TRBV6-2 or TRBV6-3 and TRBJ1-5, with 8 bases identical to TRBD1. The CDR3 has 14 amino acids. CDR1 and CDR2 (germline): MNHEY, SVGEGT. Trimming cost V 5 bases and J 3 bases; bases outside gene matches: 3. The CDR3, as DNA: TGTGCCAGCAGTCGGACAGGGCACAATCAGCCCCAGCATTTT. It yields the protein CASSRTGHNQPQHF.

This clone was seen a single time. The rearrangement uses TRBV20-1 and TRBJ1-1; D might be TRBD1 (5 bases). The CDR3 loop spans 14 amino acids. In germline, CDR1 is DFQATT, CDR2 SNEGSKA (reference sequence). V was shortened by 4 bases and J by 1 base, with 13 bases between the two germline ends. CDR3 DNA sequence: TGCAGTGCTATCCGGGACGGCTCGAACACTGAAGCTTTCTTT. Its protein product is CSAIRDGSNTEAFF.

This clone was counted between two and nine times. The same CDR3 arises from other DNA sequences in this sample as well. The chain recombines TRBV7-9 with TRBJ2-5, with D hard to call. Trimming took off 4 bases at V and 5 bases at J, with 20 bases between the two ends. The CDR3 covers 16 residues. Germline V gene data show CDR1 as SEHNR and CDR2 as FQNEAQ (reference sequence). CDR3 in DNA: TGTGCCAGCAGCTCCACCCTCGGTTTAGAGAGGGAGACCCAGTACTTC. It yields the protein CASSSTLGLERETQYF.

In its sample, this clone is medium-sized. V usage is TRBV6-5 and J usage is TRBJ1-1, with 8 bases that match TRBD1. Germline values: CDR1 MNHEY, CDR2 SVGAGI. With V trimmed by 0 bases and J by 7 bases, 1 base remained unmatched. The CDR3 has 13 residues. The CDR3 region is CASSYSTGGEAFF. CDR3 sequence (DNA): TGTGCCAGCAGTTACTCCACAGGGGGTGAAGCTTTCTTT.

Ten or more counts support this clone. The genes are TRBV20-1 and TRBJ2-1; TRBD2 might be the D (5 bases). The CDR3 loop spans 16 amino acids. Germline V gene data show CDR1 as DFQATT and CDR2 as SNEGSKA (reference sequence). The V end lost 3 bases, the J end lost 3 bases, and 18 bases lay between the germline ends. The DNA for the CDR3 is TGCAGTGCTAGTTCGCGGGCGGACCTCTACTACAATGAGCAGTTCTTC. Protein: CSASSRADLYYNEQFF.

This rearrangement joins TRBV24-1 to TRBJ2-1; D is unresolved. Germline values: CDR1 KGHDR, CDR2 SFDVKD. V lost 5 bases, J lost 0 bases, and 7 bases lay in between. CDR3 length: 14 amino acids. DNA of the CDR3: TGTGCCACCAGTGCACTCGCCTCCTACAATGAGCAGTTCTTC. Its translation is CATSALASYNEQFF.

This clone was counted many times. V and J are TRBV5-1 and TRBJ1-1; D unresolved. V was trimmed by 4 bases and J by 3 bases, leaving 13 bases between them. The CDR3 runs to 14 residues. CDR1 and CDR2 from the germline V gene are SGHRS and YFSETQ. The CDR3 spells CASSIHGSDTEAFF. CDR3 coding DNA: TGCGCCAGCAGCATACATGGTAGTGACACTGAAGCTTTCTTT.

J is TRBJ1-2 and V is TRBV5-1; TRBD1 matches 7 bases. Germline V gene sequence: CDR1 SGHRS, CDR2 YFSETQ. The CDR3 runs to 14 residues. Trimming took 0 bases from V and 8 from J; bases not matched to a gene: 7. The CDR3 spells CASSLEWTGYGYTF. In nucleotides, the CDR3 is TGCGCCAGCAGCTTGGAATGGACAGGTTACGGCTACACCTTC.

As concerns this clone: The conserved closing phenylalanine or tryptophan is absent in this CDR3, likely reflecting a read error. The chain combines TRBV6-1 with TRBJ2-7; no reliable D call. CDR3 length: 14 residues. Germline V gene data show CDR1 as MNHNS and CDR2 as SASEGT. The V and J ends lost 6 bases and 0 bases respectively, with 12 bases between them. The CDR3 is CASSSWVPSYEQYS. The CDR3 DNA follows: TGTGCCAGCAGCTCTTGGGTTCCCTCCTACGAGCAGTACTCC.